The 17 T cell receptor beta chains below were found in one sample sequenced in a study of blood T cell repertoires in COVID-19. Method: immunoSEQ multiplex PCR; TCRdb's copy keeps in-frame clones and lacks some. The top ten hold more than 0.95% of the sample, which has roughly 300,000 clones, approximately 92% seen once. Specimen: PBMCs or T cells enriched from blood (not recorded which). Every receptor here comes from a woman in her twenties or thirties who had recovered from COVID-19.

The chain joins TRBV10-3 to TRBJ2-7; 11 nucleotides align to TRBD2. In germline, CDR1 is ENHRY, CDR2 SYGVKD. The CDR3 has 13 amino acids. Trimming took 11 bases from V and 4 from J; bases not matched to a gene: 7. The DNA of the CDR3 is TGTGCCTCCCATAGCGGGAGGGATTACGAGCAGTACTTC. As protein: CASHSGRDYEQYF.

The rearrangement uses TRBV5-1 and TRBJ1-1; D is possibly TRBD1 (5 bases). The V and J ends lost 4 bases and 1 base respectively, with 14 bases between them. Germline-derived CDR1 and CDR2 are SGHRS and YFSETQ. CDR3 size: 15 residues. The CDR3 sequence is CASSPMGPPNTEAFF. The CDR3 bases are TGCGCCAGCAGCCCGATGGGGCCCCCGAACACTGAAGCTTTCTTT. Together with reference TRBV5-1 and TRBJ1-1, the CDR3 gives the full variable domain: KAGVTQTPRYLIKTRGQQVTLSCSPISGHRSVSWYQQTPGQGLQFLFEYFSETQRNKGNFPGRFSGRQFSNSRSEMNVSTLELGDSALYLCASSPMGPPNTEAFFGQGTRLTVV.

The chain carries TRBV10-3 and TRBJ2-2; 8 bases line up with TRBD2. The J segment lost 5 bases and the V segment lost 5 bases, leaving 10 bases of the junction unmatched. Germline V gives CDR1 ENHRY, CDR2 SYGVKD. CDR3 length: 16 amino acids. The CDR3 protein is CAISSSAGVGTGELFF. CDR3 nucleotides: TGTGCCATCAGTTCATCAGCGGGAGTGGGGACCGGGGAGCTGTTTTTT.

This chain joins TRBV18 and TRBJ2-3, with 11 bases fitting TRBD1. V shed 5 bases, J shed 0 bases, and the junction held 10 bases outside the gene matches. Germline CDR1 is KGHSH and CDR2 is LQKENI. The CDR3 length is 18 residues. In nucleotides, the CDR3 is TGTGCCAGCTCAGGACAGGGGGCGACTGGGAAGAGCACAGATACGCAGTATTTT. Residues: CASSGQGATGKSTDTQYF.

V usage is TRBV27 and J usage is TRBJ1-6; 7 bases are a match to TRBD1. The CDR3 has 15 residues. The germline gives CDR1 MNHEY, CDR2 SMNVEV (reference sequence). Unmatched junction bases numbered 6, after V lost 0 bases and J lost 10 bases. This CDR3 is CASSLSDRADSPLHF. For the CDR3, the DNA is TGTGCCAGCAGTTTATCCGACAGGGCGGACTCACCCCTCCACTTT.

The rearrangement links TRBV5-1 to TRBJ1-3; D gene uncertain. Trimming cost V 0 bases and J 0 bases, with 10 bases left between them. This CDR3 comprises 16 residues. Germline V gene lookup returns CDR1 SGHRS and CDR2 YFSETQ. As DNA, the CDR3 is TGCGCCAGCAGCTTGGCCCCCTCAGTCTCTGGAAACACCATATATTTT. Amino acid sequence: CASSLAPSVSGNTIYF.

The chain joins TRBV27 to TRBJ2-7; 9 bases are a match to TRBD2. The V gene's germline CDR1 is MNHEY and CDR2 SMNVEV (reference sequence). Trimming cost V 6 bases and J 7 bases; bases outside gene matches: 13. The CDR3 spans 15 residues. This CDR3 reads CASRSNAGGPGEQYF. In nucleotides, the CDR3 is TGTGCCAGCAGGTCTAACGCGGGAGGGCCGGGTGAGCAGTACTTC.

The J gene is TRBJ1-1, the V gene TRBV7-2, with D possibly matching TRBD1 (6 bases). Germline V gives CDR1 SGHTA, CDR2 FQGNSA. This CDR3 spans 16 amino acids. The V end was cut by 6 bases, the J end by 1 base, with 18 bases between. The CDR3 here is CASRPFNREKNTEAFF. The CDR3, as DNA: TGTGCCAGCAGGCCATTTAACAGGGAAAAGAACACTGAAGCTTTCTTT.

This chain links TRBV7-2 with TRBJ2-1, with 7 bases fitting TRBD2. The V segment lost 5 bases and the J segment 8 bases; nucleotides outside the gene matches: 18. The CDR3 contains 17 residues. The V gene's germline CDR1 is SGHTA and CDR2 FQGNSA. The CDR3 DNA reads as TGTGCCAGCAGCGCTCTAAGGCACGCGTTAGCGGGCTATGAGCAGTTCTTC. Translating it yields CASSALRHALAGYEQFF. The full variable domain, rest sourced from reference TRBV7-2 and TRBJ2-1, is GAGVSQSPSNKVTEKGKDVELRCDPISGHTALYWYRQSLGQGLEFLIYFQGNSAPDKSGLPSDRFSAERTGGSVSTLTIQRTQQEDSAVYLCASSALRHALAGYEQFFGPGTRLTVL.

V is TRBV7-8 and J is TRBJ1-4, with 11 bases that match TRBD1. The CDR3 is 18 residues long. The germline CDR1 and CDR2 sequences are SGHVS and FQNEAQ. Trimming at V came to 3 bases and at J to 0 bases, leaving 6 bases not matched to a gene. In nucleotides, the CDR3 is TGTGCCAGCAGCTTTCCGGGACAGGGGGGATCAACTAATGAAAAACTGTTTTTT. Amino acids: CASSFPGQGGSTNEKLFF.

This chain connects TRBV5-1 to TRBJ2-5, with D hard to call. Germline lookup yields CDR1 SGHRS and CDR2 YFSETQ. V was shortened by 0 bases and J by 4 bases, with 16 bases between the two germline ends. The CDR3 length is 16 residues. CDR3 coding DNA: TGCGCCAGCAGCTTGGATAGCCACTCCAGCCCAGAGACCCAGTACTTC. It translates to CASSLDSHSSPETQYF.

J is TRBJ1-2 and V is TRBV6-5, with 8 nucleotides matching TRBD1. V lost 7 bases to trimming and J lost 2 bases; unmatched junction nucleotides: 6. The CDR3 is made up of 14 amino acids. Germline assignment: CDR1 MNHEY and CDR2 SVGAGI. CDR3 nucleotide sequence: TGTGCCAGCAACATCGGACAGGGCAACTATGGCTACACCTTC. Protein: CASNIGQGNYGYTF.

This chain connects TRBV28 to TRBJ2-2; 8 bases line up with TRBD1. CDR1 is MDHEN, CDR2 SYDVKM, per germline. V trimming: 5 bases; J trimming: 5 bases; junction bases outside the gene matches: 10. The CDR3 contains 16 residues. In DNA form, the CDR3 reads TGTGCCAGCAGTCTACGCAGGGGGCGGCGGACCGGGGAGCTGTTTTTT. Protein product: CASSLRRGRRTGELFF.

This chain uses TRBV7-2 with TRBJ1-3; no clear D gene. Germline CDR1 reads SGHTA; CDR2 reads FQGNSA. This CDR3 is built from 15 residues. Trimming took off 1 base at V and 0 bases at J, with 7 bases between the two ends. DNA for the CDR3: TGTGCCAGCAGCTTAGGGCTTTCCTCTGGAAACACCATATATTTT. This translates into CASSLGLSSGNTIYF.

The chain combines TRBV27 with TRBJ2-3; the D is unclear. This CDR3 has 14 residues. CDR1 is MNHEY and CDR2 is SMNVEV in the germline V gene (reference sequence). The V end lost 3 bases, the J end lost 6 bases, and 13 bases lay between the germline ends. CDR3 bases: TGTGCCAGCAGTTTTAAGTTTGGTGCGGATACGCAGTATTTT. Translation gives CASSFKFGADTQYF.

The rearrangement joins TRBV5-1 to TRBJ1-1; perhaps TRBD1 as D (5 bases). The CDR3 has 15 amino acids. Trimming pared 3 bases from V and 3 bases from J, leaving 15 bases between. Germline-derived CDR1 and CDR2 are SGHRS and YFSETQ. Here the CDR3 reads CASSSVGGWDTEAFF. CDR3 nucleotide sequence: TGCGCCAGCAGCTCGGTCGGGGGTTGGGACACTGAAGCTTTCTTT. Combining the CDR3 with reference TRBV5-1 and TRBJ1-1 gives the whole variable domain KAGVTQTPRYLIKTRGQQVTLSCSPISGHRSVSWYQQTPGQGLQFLFEYFSETQRNKGNFPGRFSGRQFSNSRSEMNVSTLELGDSALYLCASSSVGGWDTEAFFGQGTRLTVV.

This chain uses TRBV7-3 with TRBJ2-2, with TRBD2 as a possible D gene (5 bases). The V end was cut by 2 bases, the J end by 5 bases, with 9 bases between. CDR3 length: 14 amino acids. CDR1 is SGHTA, CDR2 FQGTGA, per germline. CDR3 residues: CASSLAGGTGELFF. The CDR3 DNA reads TGTGCCAGCAGCTTAGCGGGTGGGACCGGGGAGCTGTTTTTT.